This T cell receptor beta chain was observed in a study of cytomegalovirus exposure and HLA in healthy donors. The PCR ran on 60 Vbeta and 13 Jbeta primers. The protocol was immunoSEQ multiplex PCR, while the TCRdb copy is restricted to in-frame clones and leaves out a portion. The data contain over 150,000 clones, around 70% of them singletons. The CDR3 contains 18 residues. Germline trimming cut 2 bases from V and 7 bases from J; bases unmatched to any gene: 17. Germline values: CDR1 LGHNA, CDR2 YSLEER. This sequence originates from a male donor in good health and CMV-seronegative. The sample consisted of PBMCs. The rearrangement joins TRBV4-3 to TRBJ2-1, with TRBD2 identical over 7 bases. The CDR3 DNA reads TGCGCCAGCAGCCAAAGCGGGATTCTACAAACGGAAAAGAATGAGCAGTTCTTC. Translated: CASSQSGILQTEKNEQFF.